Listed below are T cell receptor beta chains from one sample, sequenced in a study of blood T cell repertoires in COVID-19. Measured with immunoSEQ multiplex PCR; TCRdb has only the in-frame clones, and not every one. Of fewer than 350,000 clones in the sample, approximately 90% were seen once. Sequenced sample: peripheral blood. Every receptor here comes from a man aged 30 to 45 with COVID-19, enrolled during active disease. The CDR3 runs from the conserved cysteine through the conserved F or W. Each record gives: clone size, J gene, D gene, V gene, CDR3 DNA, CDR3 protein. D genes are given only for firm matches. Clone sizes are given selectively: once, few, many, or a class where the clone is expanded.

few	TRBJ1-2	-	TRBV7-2	TGTGCCAGCAGCTCGAGCCTTAACTATGGCTACACCTTC	CASSSSLNYGYTF
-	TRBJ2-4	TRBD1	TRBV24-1	TGTGTCCCTGGGGACAGGCTAGCCAAAAACATTCAGTACTTC	CVPGDRLAKNIQYF
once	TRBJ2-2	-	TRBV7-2	TGTGCCAGCAGCTTAACGGGGGACAGATTCACCGGGGAGCTGTTTTTT	CASSLTGDRFTGELFF
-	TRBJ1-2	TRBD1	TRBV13	TGTGCCAGCAGAAGACAGGGGGCGAACTATGGCTACACCTTC	CASRRQGANYGYTF
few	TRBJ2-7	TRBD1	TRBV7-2	TGTGCCAGCAGCCTCATACAGGGGGCCTACGAGCAGTACTTC	CASSLIQGAYEQYF
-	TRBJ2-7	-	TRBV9	TGTGCCAGCAGCACTCACTCCGGGACTCTGTACGAGCAGTACTTC	CASSTHSGTLYEQYF
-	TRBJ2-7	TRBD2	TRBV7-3	TGTGCCAGCAGCTGGGCGGGGGAAATGGGGGAGCAGTACTTC	CASSWAGEMGEQYF
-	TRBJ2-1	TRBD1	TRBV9	TGTGCCAGCAGCTTCGGACAGGGCACCTACAATGAGCAGTTCTTC	CASSFGQGTYNEQFF
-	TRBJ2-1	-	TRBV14	TGTGCCAGCAGCCTAAGGACTTTAATTGCCACTAAGGAGGGTTACAATGAGCAGTTCTTC	CASSLRTLIATKEGYNEQFF
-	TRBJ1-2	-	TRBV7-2	TGTGCCAGCAGCTTACAGATTTTCTATGGCTACACCTTC	CASSLQIFYGYTF
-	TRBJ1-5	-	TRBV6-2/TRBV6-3	TGTGCCAGCAGTTACGGGGGACATAGCAATCAGCCCCAGCATTTT	CASSYGGHSNQPQHF
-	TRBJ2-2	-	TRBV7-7	TGTGCCAGCAGCCCGGTTAGGAGCCCGAACACCGGGGAGCTGTTTTTT	CASSPVRSPNTGELFF
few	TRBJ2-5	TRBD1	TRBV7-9	TGTGCCAGCAGCTTAGGACAGGGACAGCTAGAAGAGACCCAGTACTTC	CASSLGQGQLEETQYF
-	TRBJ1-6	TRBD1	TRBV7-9	TGTGCCAGCAGCGACCACTCCCAGGGGGACTCACCCCTCCACTTT	CASSDHSQGDSPLHF
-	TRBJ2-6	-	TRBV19	TGTGCCAGTAGTATCCCTTCGGGTTTTGGGGCCAACGTCCTGACTTTC	CASSIPSGFGANVLTF
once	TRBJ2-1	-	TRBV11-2	TGTGCCAGCAGCTTAGGATCAGGGGGGTTAATGGATGAGCAGTTCTTC	CASSLGSGGLMDEQFF
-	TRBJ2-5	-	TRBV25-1	TGTGCCAGCACCTTTCTAACAGGGATAGAGACCCAGTACTTC	CASTFLTGIETQYF